This T cell receptor beta chain stems from a study of T cell changes during pregnancy in multiple sclerosis. Profiled with immunoSEQ multiplex PCR; TCRdb holds only in-frame clones, not every one. Of about 45,000 clones in the sample, approximately 90% are singletons; the top ten hold 2.9%. With V trimmed by 7 bases and J by 6 bases, 1 base remained unmatched. There are 11 residues in the CDR3. CDR1 is MNHEY, CDR2 SMNVEV, per germline (reference sequence). Sequenced here: CD8+ T cells from peripheral blood mononuclear cells, sampled in the second trimester of pregnancy. The chain carries TRBV27 and TRBJ2-3, with 7 bases matching TRBD2. The sequence came from a female donor with multiple sclerosis, enrolled in a pregnancy study. In nucleotides, the CDR3 is TGTGCCAGCATAGCGGGTGATACGCAGTATTTT. It yields the protein CASIAGDTQYF.